This entry lists 27 T cell receptor beta chains sequenced from one sample in a study of blood T cell repertoires in COVID-19. TCRdb's copy holds only in-frame clones and misses some; the assay was immunoSEQ multiplex PCR. Of roughly 160,000 clones in the sample, about 86% were seen once. The sample taken for sequencing was peripheral blood. These receptors all come from a man aged 65 to 79 with active or convalescent COVID-19.

The chain carries TRBV27 and TRBJ2-6, with a possible D match to TRBD2 (5 bases). The germline gives CDR1 MNHEY, CDR2 SMNVEV (reference sequence). Trimming took off 0 bases at V and 3 bases at J, with 9 bases between the two ends. The CDR3 length is 16 residues. The CDR3 DNA reads as TGTGCCAGCAGTTTATCGAGGGTGGGTGGGGCCAACGTCCTGACTTTC. Encoded protein: CASSLSRVGGANVLTF.

The V call is TRBV12-3 or TRBV12-4, the J call TRBJ2-1; no clear D. Trimming removed 3 bases from V and 7 bases from J, with 4 bases in between. The CDR3 is 11 amino acids. The CDR3 spells CASSFLNEQFF. DNA for the CDR3: TGTGCCAGCAGTTTTTTAAATGAGCAGTTCTTC.

This clone was observed a handful of times. The CDR3 sequence is CASSLSKALDSYEQYF. The DNA of the CDR3 is TGTGCCAGCAGCTTGTCGAAAGCGCTTGACTCCTACGAGCAGTACTTC. The chain links TRBV5-5 to TRBJ2-7; no clear D. The V gene's germline CDR1 is SGHKS and CDR2 YYEKEE (reference sequence). Trimming took off 1 base at V and 0 bases at J, with 14 bases between the two ends. The CDR3 contains 16 residues.

This sequence joins TRBV5-6 and TRBJ1-1; TRBD1 agrees at 8 bases. Unmatched junction bases numbered 7, after V lost 3 bases and J lost 3 bases. There are 15 residues in the CDR3. CDR1 SGHDT and CDR2 YYEEEE come from the germline V gene. In DNA, the CDR3 is TGTGCCAGCAGCTCCCCCAAGACAGGGGACACTGAAGCTTTCTTT. Translation gives CASSSPKTGDTEAFF.

This sequence joins TRBV19 and TRBJ1-2; possible D gene TRBD1, 6 bases. The CDR3 is made up of 13 amino acids. Trimming removed 4 bases from V and 6 bases from J, with 12 bases in between. Germline assignment: CDR1 LNHDA and CDR2 SQIVND (reference sequence). The CDR3, as DNA: TGTGCCAGTAGTACGGACAGCAAGCATGGCTACACCTTC. As protein: CASSTDSKHGYTF. Variable domain in full (rest from reference TRBV19 and TRBJ1-2): DGGITQSPKYLFRKEGQNVTLSCEQNLNHDAMYWYRQDPGQGLRLIYYSQIVNDFQKGDIAEGYSVSREKKESFPLTVTSAQKNPTAFYLCASSTDSKHGYTFGSGTRLTVV.

The chain links TRBV11-2 to TRBJ1-6; 8 bases are a match to TRBD1. From germline, CDR1 is SGHAT and CDR2 FQNNGV. V was pared by 5 bases and J by 3 bases, with 6 bases of the junction left unmatched. CDR3 length: 16 residues. The CDR3 bases are TGTGCCAGCAGCAACTTCGGACAGGGCTATAATTCACCCCTCCACTTT. This sequence encodes CASSNFGQGYNSPLHF.

The V gene is TRBV7-3, the J gene TRBJ2-2, with D perhaps TRBD1 (7 bases). Germline V gene lookup returns CDR1 SGHTA and CDR2 FQGTGA. With 4 bases removed from V and 5 bases from J, the gap between germline ends came to 8 bases. The CDR3 loop spans 13 amino acids. The CDR3 region has the DNA TGTGCCAGCAGCTCAGGGGGGACCGGGGAGCTGTTTTTT. This encodes CASSSGGTGELFF.

In this sample, this clone turned up once. The rearrangement links TRBV7-8 to TRBJ1-6; D is possibly TRBD1 (5 bases). This CDR3 contains 14 residues. Trimming took 5 bases from V and 10 from J, leaving 15 bases between them. Per germline, CDR1 SGHVS and CDR2 FQNEAQ. The CDR3 here is CASSQDRGESPLHF. As DNA, the CDR3 is TGTGCCAGCAGCCAAGACAGAGGAGAATCACCCCTCCACTTT.

There are many counts of this clone. V and J are TRBV5-1 and TRBJ1-5; D remains unclear. The length of the CDR3 is 15 residues. V was cut by 2 bases and J by 4 bases, with 13 bases left in between. Germline V gives CDR1 SGHRS, CDR2 YFSETQ. The CDR3 here is CASSLISGANQPQHF. DNA for the CDR3: TGCGCCAGCAGCTTAATTTCCGGAGCGAATCAGCCCCAGCATTTT.

This clone was observed once. The J gene is TRBJ2-3, the V gene TRBV5-1; TRBD2 matches at 14 bases. Germline V gene sequence: CDR1 SGHRS, CDR2 YFSETQ. The junction had 2 bases not matched to a gene; V was cut back by 4 bases and J by 1 base. The CDR3 totals 16 residues. The DNA for the CDR3 is TGCGCCAGCAGCAAGGGACTAGCGGGAGGCACAGATACGCAGTATTTT. Its translation: CASSKGLAGGTDTQYF.

With respect to this clone: The sample contains more than one DNA sequence encoding this CDR3. This sequence joins TRBV15 and TRBJ1-5, with unresolved D. This CDR3 has 12 residues. Trimming stripped 3 bases from V and 4 bases from J, with 4 bases between. Germline CDR1 LNHNV, CDR2 YYDKDF (reference sequence). The CDR3 loop is CATSSGNQPQHF. As DNA, the CDR3 is TGTGCCACCAGCAGCGGGAATCAGCCCCAGCATTTT.

This clone was observed a single time. V usage is TRBV28 and J usage is TRBJ1-3; D is unresolved. V dropped 2 bases and J dropped 3 bases, with 8 bases sitting between them. Per germline, CDR1 MDHEN and CDR2 SYDVKM. The CDR3 is made up of 14 amino acids. CDR3 nucleotides: TGTGCCAGCAGTTTAGCAGACTTTGGAAACACCATATATTTT. This translates into CASSLADFGNTIYF.

This sequence joins TRBV27 and TRBJ2-1; D is possibly TRBD1 (5 bases). The CDR3 spans 14 residues. CDR1 is MNHEY and CDR2 is SMNVEV in the germline V gene (reference sequence). Trimming removed 5 bases at V and 7 bases at J, with 15 bases between. CDR3 protein: CASSARMGLNEQFF. CDR3 nucleotide sequence: TGTGCCAGCAGTGCCCGTATGGGGCTTAATGAGCAGTTCTTC.

A note on this clone: The sample has other DNA sequences that encode this CDR3 too. This rearrangement joins TRBV6-2 or TRBV6-3 to TRBJ1-5, with D tentatively TRBD1 (6 bases). This CDR3 contains 13 residues. Germline V gene data show CDR1 as MNHEY and CDR2 as SVGEGT. Deletions cut 4 bases from V and 5 bases from J, with 9 bases between. CDR3 in amino acids: CASSLQGDQPQHF. The CDR3, as DNA: TGTGCCAGCAGTTTACAGGGAGATCAGCCCCAGCATTTT.

J is TRBJ1-1 and V is TRBV2; unclear D gene. CDR3 length: 16 residues. CDR1 and CDR2 from the germline V gene are SNHLY and FYNNEI. V dropped 4 bases and J dropped 5 bases, with 20 bases sitting between them. CDR3 nucleotide sequence: TGTGCCAGCAGTGGGCCTTCAGCGGGCGGGAAGACTGAAGCTTTCTTT. Amino acid sequence: CASSGPSAGGKTEAFF.

This clone was seen once. The rearrangement uses TRBV20-1 and TRBJ1-1; no firm D call. The CDR3 has 13 amino acids. The ends were cut back, 3 bases at V and 1 base at J, with 9 bases in the middle. Germline V lookup: CDR1 DFQATT, CDR2 SNEGSKA (reference sequence). DNA for the CDR3: TGCAGTGCTAGTTGGCAATCGAACACTGAAGCTTTCTTT. Translated, it gives CSASWQSNTEAFF.

The chain carries TRBV20-1 and TRBJ2-7; tentative D call: TRBD2 (5 bases). Germline V lookup: CDR1 DFQATT, CDR2 SNEGSKA (reference sequence). V lost 3 bases and J lost 7, with 22 bases in between. The CDR3 has 15 residues. The CDR3 nucleotides read TGCAGTGCTAGTCGATCCGGGCAGGCGACGGGGGAGCAGTACTTC. It yields the protein CSASRSGQATGEQYF.

This chain uses TRBV6-5 with TRBJ2-7; the match to TRBD1 covers 8 bases. Trimming removed 5 bases from V and 3 bases from J; junction bases left unmatched: 6. Germline CDR1 and CDR2: MNHEY and SVGAGI. This CDR3 contains 14 residues. The CDR3 is CASSQDRVIYEQYF. As DNA, the CDR3 is TGTGCCAGCAGTCAGGACAGGGTAATCTACGAGCAGTACTTC.

Concerning this clone itself: This same CDR3 is encoded by further DNA sequences in the sample. The CDR3 loop is CASSLGQQETQYF. The DNA of the CDR3 is TGCGCCAGCAGCTTGGGACAACAAGAGACCCAGTACTTC. This chain joins TRBV5-1 and TRBJ2-5; D is undetermined. From germline, CDR1 is SGHRS and CDR2 YFSETQ. The CDR3 has 13 residues. With 0 bases removed from V and 2 bases from J, the gap between germline ends came to 5 bases.

J is TRBJ2-1 and V is TRBV5-1; D is possibly TRBD1 (6 bases). Looked up from germline, CDR1 is SGHRS and CDR2 is YFSETQ. This CDR3 spans 14 amino acids. Trimming cost V 0 bases and J 3 bases, with 7 bases left between them. The CDR3 coding sequence is TGCGCCAGCAGCTTGGGACAGGTCTACAATGAGCAGTTCTTC. It encodes CASSLGQVYNEQFF.

This chain joins TRBV5-4 and TRBJ2-7, with TRBD2 matching 9 bases. The CDR3 covers 14 residues. CDR1 and CDR2 (germline): SGHNT, YYREEE (reference sequence). After removal of 0 bases from V and 5 bases from J, the junction contained 3 bases not matched to a gene. The CDR3 sequence is CASSLELAGNEQYF. CDR3 nucleotide sequence: TGTGCCAGCAGCTTGGAGCTAGCGGGGAACGAGCAGTACTTC.

This clone came up once. The chain combines TRBV5-1 with TRBJ2-7; weak D call: TRBD2 (5 bases). In germline, CDR1 is SGHRS, CDR2 YFSETQ. With 0 bases removed from V and 5 bases from J, the gap between germline ends came to 12 bases. The CDR3 runs to 14 residues. Here the CDR3 reads CASSLVHQRDEQYF. For the CDR3, the DNA is TGCGCCAGCAGCTTGGTACACCAGAGGGACGAGCAGTACTTC.

The chain uses TRBV7-2 and TRBJ1-3; 7 nucleotides agree with TRBD1. The CDR3 loop spans 18 amino acids. CDR1 and CDR2 (germline): SGHTA, FQGNSA. V lost 0 bases and J lost 2; bases outside the gene matches: 10. The CDR3 DNA follows: TGTGCCAGCAGCTTAGCGATTGTTCCCAGGGGGACTGGAAACACCATATATTTT. Encoded protein: CASSLAIVPRGTGNTIYF.

The chain links TRBV7-8 to TRBJ1-2; the D is unclear. Trimming stripped 1 base from V and 4 bases from J, with 10 bases between. The length of the CDR3 is 14 residues. Germline CDR1 is SGHVS and CDR2 is FQNEAQ. CDR3 sequence reads: CASSLEQTTYGYTF. For the CDR3, the DNA is TGTGCCAGCAGCTTAGAACAGACGACCTATGGCTACACCTTC.

The chain uses TRBV9 and TRBJ1-2; perhaps TRBD1 as D (6 bases). Trimming pared 3 bases from V and 3 bases from J, leaving 12 bases between. The length of the CDR3 is 14 residues. Germline V gene sequence: CDR1 SGDLS, CDR2 YYNGEE. The CDR3 protein is CASSASSGDYGYTF. The CDR3 DNA follows: TGTGCCAGCAGCGCAAGCTCAGGGGACTATGGCTACACCTTC.

The V and J genes are TRBV2 and TRBJ2-3, with TRBD2 identical over 7 bases. Germline assignment: CDR1 SNHLY and CDR2 FYNNEI. There are 15 residues in the CDR3. The ends lost 2 bases at V and 9 bases at J; junction bases unmatched: 11. The CDR3 coding sequence is TGTGCCAGCAGTGAATCGGGGACTACAGCAGGGACGCAGTATTTT. It is translated as CASSESGTTAGTQYF.

The rearrangement links TRBV20-1 to TRBJ2-5, with D possibly being TRBD1 (5 bases). Looked up from germline, CDR1 is DFQATT and CDR2 is SNEGSKA (reference sequence). This CDR3 spans 11 amino acids. V lost 7 bases and J lost 10, with 16 bases in between. For the CDR3, the DNA is TGCAGTGTTACAGCAAACAGGATCCAGTACTTC. Translation gives CSVTANRIQYF.